This T cell receptor (beta chain) was sequenced in a study of PD-1 blockade in classical Hodgkin lymphoma. TCRdb's table, derived via immunoSEQ multiplex PCR, lists solely in-frame clones and lacks some. The sample lists under 80,000 clones; 71% were seen once. CDR1 is MNHEY, CDR2 SVGAGI, per germline. V lost 0 bases, J lost 9 bases, and 15 bases lay in between. The CDR3 is made up of 15 amino acids. Patients all relapsed after autologous stem cell transplantation, and there was variation in brentuximab vedotin exposure. The receptor comes from a human donor with classical Hodgkin lymphoma. The chain has TRBV6-5 and TRBJ2-4; D may be TRBD2 (5 bases). This sample comprised peripheral blood mononuclear cells (PBMCs), obtained before the second cycle of nivolumab. The CDR3 DNA reads TGTGCCAGCAGTTACTCGAGGGTTCGGTCGGGCATTCAGTACTTC. Amino acids: CASSYSRVRSGIQYF.